The 31 T cell receptor beta chains presented below share a single source sample, sequenced in a study of cytomegalovirus exposure and HLA in healthy donors. The PCR had 60 Vbeta and 13 Jbeta primers. Sequencing was performed with immunoSEQ multiplex PCR; in TCRdb, only in-frame clones are kept and a portion is missing. The repertoire holds nearly 110,000 clones, with approximately 80% as singletons. Sequenced input: PBMCs. The receptors stem from a male donor in good health and CMV-seronegative.

CDR3 coding DNA: TGTGCCAGTAGTACAGGGCCACGCACAGATACGCAGTATTTT. Translated: CASSTGPRTDTQYF. The rearrangement uses TRBV19 and TRBJ2-3, with TRBD1 as a possible D gene (5 bases). From germline, CDR1 is LNHDA and CDR2 SQIVND (reference sequence). The CDR3 covers 14 residues. V was cut by 4 bases and J by 1 base, with 9 bases left in between. Complete variable domain (other parts from reference TRBV19 and TRBJ2-3): DGGITQSPKYLFRKEGQNVTLSCEQNLNHDAMYWYRQDPGQGLRLIYYSQIVNDFQKGDIAEGYSVSREKKESFPLTVTSAQKNPTAFYLCASSTGPRTDTQYFGPGTRLTVL.

V gene TRBV30 combines with J gene TRBJ2-1; TRBD2 matches 8 bases. The V segment lost 5 bases and the J segment 7 bases; nucleotides outside the gene matches: 7. CDR3 length: 13 residues. Germline V CDR1 and CDR2: GTSNPN, SVGIG (reference sequence). The CDR3 loop is CAWDKRGRNEQFF. The CDR3 coding sequence is TGTGCCTGGGACAAGCGGGGGCGGAATGAGCAGTTCTTC.

This chain joins TRBV19 and TRBJ1-2, with 8 bases that match TRBD1. The germline V gene encodes CDR1 LNHDA and CDR2 SQIVND (reference sequence). V shed 5 bases, J shed 6 bases, and the junction held 8 bases outside the gene matches. The CDR3 covers 14 residues. The CDR3 region has the DNA TGTGCCAGTAGTTCGAGCAGGGGGCGGGATGGCTACACCTTC. Translation: CASSSSRGRDGYTF.

The chain is built from TRBV7-9 and TRBJ1-2; the D gene is possibly TRBD1 (6 bases). CDR3 length: 14 amino acids. The germline V gene encodes CDR1 SEHNR and CDR2 FQNEAQ (reference sequence). Trimming shortened V by 7 bases and J by 4 bases, and 16 bases separated the two germline ends. The CDR3 sequence is CASTGGQSPYGYTF. The DNA of the CDR3 is TGTGCCAGCACCGGAGGACAGAGCCCCTATGGCTACACCTTC.

The V and J genes are TRBV5-1 and TRBJ2-2; D is unclear. Germline-derived CDR1 and CDR2 are SGHRS and YFSETQ. The CDR3 totals 14 residues. Trimming left V 4 bases short and J 4 bases short, with 11 bases between. The chain's CDR3 is CASSAGEGTGELFF. CDR3 DNA sequence: TGCGCCAGCAGCGCCGGAGAAGGCACCGGGGAGCTGTTTTTT.

V is TRBV4-1 and J is TRBJ2-1; possibly TRBD2 for D (5 bases). Germline V lookup: CDR1 MGHRA, CDR2 YSYEKL. The V gene lost 3 bases and the J gene lost 0 bases, with 15 bases spanning the gap. The CDR3 totals 17 residues. The CDR3 is CASSHPLGGSSYNEQFF. The DNA of the CDR3 is TGCGCCAGCAGCCACCCACTTGGTGGGAGCTCCTACAATGAGCAGTTCTTC.

Here the CDR3 DNA reads TGTGCCAGCAGTCGGGACAGGGGGGGCAATCAGCCCCAGCATTTT. Translating it yields CASSRDRGGNQPQHF. V gene TRBV28 combines with J gene TRBJ1-5; TRBD1 agrees at 11 bases. Trimming took 5 bases from V and 2 from J; bases not matched to a gene: 2. The V gene's germline CDR1 is MDHEN and CDR2 SYDVKM. The CDR3 sequence is 15 residues long.

The rearrangement links TRBV9 to TRBJ1-2, with a tentative D call TRBD1 (6 bases). Looked up from germline, CDR1 is SGDLS and CDR2 is YYNGEE. This CDR3 has 11 amino acids. V lost 6 bases and J lost 4, with 7 bases in between. CDR3 coding DNA: TGTGCCAGCATAGGGGGCTATGGCTACACCTTC. It translates to CASIGGYGYTF.

The V gene is TRBV2, the J gene TRBJ2-7; D may be TRBD2 (6 bases). The CDR3 extends over 12 amino acids. The V gene's germline CDR1 is SNHLY and CDR2 FYNNEI. Trimming removed 8 bases at V and 2 bases at J, with 10 bases between. The CDR3 bases are TGTGCCAGCGGGGAGGCCGCCTACGAGCAGTACTTC. Translated: CASGEAAYEQYF.

This rearrangement joins TRBV10-3 to TRBJ1-2; no clear D. This CDR3 has 10 amino acids. V lost 10 bases and J lost 5, with 8 bases in between. From germline, CDR1 is ENHRY and CDR2 SYGVKD. Written as DNA, the CDR3 is TGTGCCAGAGAGAGATATGGCTACACCTTC. Translating it yields CARERYGYTF.

This clone was detected once. This chain uses TRBV6-5 with TRBJ2-7; unclear D gene. The V and J ends lost 2 bases and 3 bases respectively, with 11 bases between them. Germline values: CDR1 MNHEY, CDR2 SVGAGI. The CDR3 has 14 residues. CDR3 loop: CASSYGRAGYEQYF. The CDR3, as DNA: TGTGCCAGCAGTTACGGTCGAGCAGGCTACGAGCAGTACTTC.

The table lists this clone with a few counts. The V and J genes are TRBV10-3 and TRBJ2-7, with 7 bases lining up with TRBD2. V lost 3 bases to trimming and J lost 3 bases; unmatched junction nucleotides: 8. Germline CDR1 and CDR2: ENHRY and SYGVKD. The CDR3 extends over 15 amino acids. CDR3 loop: CAISDTPSGGYEQYF. The CDR3 region has the DNA TGTGCCATCAGTGACACCCCTAGCGGAGGCTACGAGCAGTACTTC.

The chain carries TRBV18 and TRBJ1-1, with 10 bases aligning to TRBD1. This CDR3 has 15 amino acids. Germline lookup yields CDR1 KGHSH and CDR2 LQKENI. The V segment lost 1 base and the J segment 1 base; nucleotides outside the gene matches: 0. The CDR3 DNA sequence: TGTGCCAGCTCACCACGGACAGGGGGGAACACTGAAGCTTTCTTT. This codes for CASSPRTGGNTEAFF.

The V gene is TRBV27, the J gene TRBJ2-7; tentatively, D is TRBD2 (7 bases). The length of the CDR3 is 13 residues. Trimming took off 3 bases at V and 3 bases at J, with 9 bases between the two ends. Germline V lookup: CDR1 MNHEY, CDR2 SMNVEV (reference sequence). DNA for the CDR3: TGTGCCAGCAGTTTGGGGGGGCTCTACGAGCAGTACTTC. It specifies CASSLGGLYEQYF.

The chain links TRBV5-1 to TRBJ2-7; 10 positions agree with TRBD1. J was trimmed by 0 bases and V by 0 bases; bases with no gene match: 3. Per germline, CDR1 SGHRS and CDR2 YFSETQ. The length of the CDR3 is 16 residues. The CDR3 loop reads CASSLGRTGGSYEQYF. CDR3 sequence (DNA): TGCGCCAGCAGCTTGGGGAGGACAGGGGGCTCCTACGAGCAGTACTTC. Supplemented by reference TRBV5-1 and TRBJ2-7, the full variable domain reads KAGVTQTPRYLIKTRGQQVTLSCSPISGHRSVSWYQQTPGQGLQFLFEYFSETQRNKGNFPGRFSGRQFSNSRSEMNVSTLELGDSALYLCASSLGRTGGSYEQYFGPGTRLTVT.

CDR3 sequence reads: CASSPLQTLAFF. The CDR3 DNA sequence: TGTGCCAGCAGCCCCTTACAAACCCTGGCTTTCTTT. The chain carries TRBV7-2 and TRBJ1-1; D uncertain. V was shortened by 5 bases and J by 11 bases, with 15 bases between the two germline ends. This CDR3 is built from 12 residues. Germline V gene sequence: CDR1 SGHTA, CDR2 FQGNSA.

This clone has just one count. This chain uses TRBV29-1 with TRBJ2-7, with TRBD1 identical over 8 bases. This CDR3 region has 12 residues. V shed 6 bases, J shed 2 bases, and the junction held 3 bases outside the gene matches. Germline-derived CDR1 and CDR2 are SQVTM and ANQGSEA. The CDR3 DNA reads as TGCAGCGTAGCACAGGGGGCCTACGAGCAGTACTTC. Translated: CSVAQGAYEQYF.

V usage is TRBV27 and J usage is TRBJ1-2; 8 positions match TRBD1. Germline V CDR1 and CDR2: MNHEY, SMNVEV (reference sequence). The CDR3 loop spans 13 amino acids. The V gene end was trimmed by 7 bases and the J gene end by 10 bases; junction bases not matched to a gene: 11. This CDR3 is CASTRSGQGDYTF. The CDR3 DNA is TGTGCCAGCACTCGAAGCGGACAGGGAGACTACACCTTC.

This chain uses TRBV28 with TRBJ2-5, with 9 bases aligning to TRBD2. The closer fit of TRBJ2-7 to the DNA end suggests the J call may be wrong. Germline V lookup: CDR1 MDHEN, CDR2 SYDVKM. The CDR3 length is 14 residues. The CDR3 DNA reads as TGTGCCAGCAGTCCTAGCGGGAAAGCCTACGAGCAGTACTTC. Amino acid sequence: CASSPSGKAYEQYF.

V is TRBV10-3 and J is TRBJ2-1; the match to TRBD2 covers 8 bases. The CDR3 runs 14 residues. Trimming removed 4 bases from V and 8 bases from J; junction bases left unmatched: 7. Germline V gene lookup returns CDR1 ENHRY and CDR2 SYGVKD. The DNA for the CDR3 is TGTGCCATCAGTGGTACAGCGGGAGCCTATGAGCAGTTCTTC. This encodes CAISGTAGAYEQFF.

This chain connects TRBV5-4 to TRBJ2-4; TRBD1 aligns across 7 bases. Germline trimming cut 4 bases from V and 2 bases from J; bases unmatched to any gene: 6. The CDR3 loop spans 15 amino acids. The V gene's germline CDR1 is SGHNT and CDR2 YYREEE (reference sequence). In DNA form, the CDR3 reads TGTGCCAGCAGCCTCGAGACAGGGTCCAAAAACATTCAGTACTTC. It translates to CASSLETGSKNIQYF.

The chain has TRBV6-1 and TRBJ2-5; D is uncertain. CDR1 MNHNS and CDR2 SASEGT come from the germline V gene. The CDR3 is 15 amino acids. The V and J ends lost 1 base and 2 bases respectively, with 11 bases between them. The CDR3 bases are TGTGCCAGCAGTGAAGGCTGGCAGTCTCAAGAGACCCAGTACTTC. Encoded protein: CASSEGWQSQETQYF.

The chain carries TRBV6-1 and TRBJ2-7; TRBD2 is a possible D gene (5 bases). V dropped 4 bases and J dropped 1 base, with 17 bases sitting between them. Per the germline V gene, CDR1 is MNHNS and CDR2 is SASEGT. This CDR3 is 16 amino acids long. The CDR3 region is CASSVIMGSISYEQYF. DNA for the CDR3: TGTGCCAGCAGTGTTATTATGGGGAGTATATCCTACGAGCAGTACTTC.

The rearrangement links TRBV29-1 to TRBJ2-7; 12 bases line up with TRBD2. The CDR3 runs to 14 residues. In germline, CDR1 is SQVTM, CDR2 ANQGSEA. After removal of 7 bases from V and 0 bases from J, the junction contained 4 bases not matched to a gene. CDR3 amino acids: CSAGLAGNSYEQYF. The CDR3 DNA reads TGCAGCGCCGGACTAGCGGGAAACTCCTACGAGCAGTACTTC.

The rearrangement links TRBV6-6 to TRBJ1-5; the D is unclear. This CDR3 region has 16 residues. V lost 2 bases to trimming and J lost 6 bases, with 17 bases between them. CDR1 is MNHNY, CDR2 SVGAGI, per germline (reference sequence). The CDR3 protein is CASSYVVRQVPQPQHF. The CDR3 DNA reads as TGTGCCAGCAGTTACGTGGTCCGGCAGGTCCCTCAGCCCCAGCATTTT.

This clone was seen a few times. The CDR3 is CSVEDRDRFYGYTF. The CDR3 DNA is TGCAGCGTTGAAGATAGGGACAGATTCTATGGCTACACCTTC. V gene TRBV29-1 combines with J gene TRBJ1-2; 7 positions match TRBD1. With V trimmed by 0 bases and J by 4 bases, 5 bases remained unmatched. The CDR3 consists of 14 residues. Per germline, CDR1 SQVTM and CDR2 ANQGSEA.

This clone came up a few times. CDR3 sequence reads: CASSFVQGGGGAEAFF. The CDR3 DNA reads TGTGCCAGCAGTTTTGTTCAGGGGGGTGGAGGCGCTGAAGCTTTCTTT. This chain connects TRBV27 to TRBJ1-1, with TRBD1 identical over 7 bases. Per the germline V gene, CDR1 is MNHEY and CDR2 is SMNVEV (reference sequence). The length of the CDR3 is 16 residues. Losses at the gene ends were 3 bases for V and 6 bases for J; bases not matched to a gene: 13.

The chain has TRBV5-4 and TRBJ2-5, with D uncertain. The end of the DNA is better explained by TRBJ2-7, so the J call may be wrong. The CDR3 totals 16 residues. Germline-derived CDR1 and CDR2 are SGHNT and YYREEE (reference sequence). The CDR3 DNA sequence: TGTGCCAGCAGCGCCCGGTTGGAGCGCCTGACTTACGAGCAGTACTTC. Translating gives CASSARLERLTYEQYF.

This chain uses TRBV7-3 with TRBJ2-1; 7 bases line up with TRBD1. Per germline, CDR1 SGHTA and CDR2 FQGTGA. The CDR3 has 15 amino acids. Losses at the gene ends were 2 bases for V and 5 bases for J; bases not matched to a gene: 6. The CDR3 sequence: CASSLGFQGDNEQFF. CDR3 nucleotide sequence: TGTGCCAGCAGCTTAGGGTTTCAGGGGGACAATGAGCAGTTCTTC.

The chain combines TRBV28 with TRBJ2-5, with TRBD2 matching 9 bases. V trimming: 6 bases; J trimming: 5 bases; junction bases outside the gene matches: 7. The germline CDR1 and CDR2 sequences are MDHEN and SYDVKM. CDR3 size: 14 residues. CDR3 in DNA: TGTGCCAGCAGCTCCGGGACTAGCAGCGAGACCCAGTACTTC. Protein sequence: CASSSGTSSETQYF.

This sequence joins TRBV10-3 and TRBJ2-1, with 8 bases lining up with TRBD2. Unmatched junction bases numbered 9, after V lost 5 bases and J lost 6 bases. The CDR3 runs to 15 residues. From germline, CDR1 is ENHRY and CDR2 SYGVKD. Written as DNA, the CDR3 is TGTGCCATCAGTATATCGGGAGGGGTTGCCAATGAGCAGTTCTTC. It codes for CAISISGGVANEQFF.